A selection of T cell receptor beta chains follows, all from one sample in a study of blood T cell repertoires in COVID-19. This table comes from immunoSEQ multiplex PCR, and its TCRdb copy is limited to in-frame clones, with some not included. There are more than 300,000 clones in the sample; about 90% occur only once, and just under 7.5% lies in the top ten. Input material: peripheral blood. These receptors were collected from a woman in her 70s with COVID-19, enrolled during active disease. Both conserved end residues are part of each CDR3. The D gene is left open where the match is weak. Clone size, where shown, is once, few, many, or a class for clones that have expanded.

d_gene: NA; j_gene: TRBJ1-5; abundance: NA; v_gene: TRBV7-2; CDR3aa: CASSSSGSNQPQHF; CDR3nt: TGTGCCAGCAGCTCATCAGGTAGCAATCAGCCCCAGCATTTT
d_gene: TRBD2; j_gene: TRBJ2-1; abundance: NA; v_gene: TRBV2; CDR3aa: CASSWASGGSYNEQFF; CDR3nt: TGTGCCAGCTCTTGGGCTAGCGGGGGGTCCTACAATGAGCAGTTCTTC
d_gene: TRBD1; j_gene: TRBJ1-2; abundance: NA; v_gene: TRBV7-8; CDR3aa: CASSSGDSNYGYTF; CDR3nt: TGTGCCAGCAGCTCTGGGGACAGCAACTATGGCTACACCTTC
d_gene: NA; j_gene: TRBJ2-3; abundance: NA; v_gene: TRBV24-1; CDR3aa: CATSDLPGSTDTQYF; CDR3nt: TGTGCCACCAGTGATTTGCCGGGGAGCACAGATACGCAGTATTTT
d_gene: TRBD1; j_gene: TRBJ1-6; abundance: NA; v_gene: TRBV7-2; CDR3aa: CASSRDRDNSPLHF; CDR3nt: TGTGCCAGCAGCCGGGACAGGGATAATTCACCCCTCCACTTT
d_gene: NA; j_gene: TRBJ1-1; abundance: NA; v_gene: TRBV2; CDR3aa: CASMRARNTEAFF; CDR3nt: TGTGCCAGCATGAGGGCCCGTAACACTGAAGCTTTCTTT
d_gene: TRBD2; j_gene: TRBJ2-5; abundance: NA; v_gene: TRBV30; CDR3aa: CAWRLSGGAETQYF; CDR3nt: TGTGCCTGGAGGCTTAGCGGGGGGGCAGAGACCCAGTACTTC
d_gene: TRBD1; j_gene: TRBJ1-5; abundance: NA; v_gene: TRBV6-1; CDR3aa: CASSDKGAGSQPQHF; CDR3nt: TGTGCCAGCAGTGACAAGGGGGCCGGGAGTCAGCCCCAGCATTTT
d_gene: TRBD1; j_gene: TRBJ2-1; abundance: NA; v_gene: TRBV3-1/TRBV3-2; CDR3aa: CASSRRQGVYNEQFF; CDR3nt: TGTGCCAGCAGCCGTAGACAGGGGGTCTACAATGAGCAGTTCTTC
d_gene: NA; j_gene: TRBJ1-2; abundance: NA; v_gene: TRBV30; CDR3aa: CAWSVLGTSYGYTF; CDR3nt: TGTGCCTGGAGTGTATTGGGGACATCTTATGGCTACACCTTC
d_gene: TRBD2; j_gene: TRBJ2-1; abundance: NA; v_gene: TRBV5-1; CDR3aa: CASSITSGDLGEQFF; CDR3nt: TGCGCCAGCAGCATTACTAGCGGGGACCTTGGTGAGCAGTTCTTC
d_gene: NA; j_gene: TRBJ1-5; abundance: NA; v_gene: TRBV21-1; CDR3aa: CASSKGKRGGQPQHF; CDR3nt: TGTGCCAGCAGCAAAGGCAAGCGGGGTGGTCAGCCCCAGCATTTT
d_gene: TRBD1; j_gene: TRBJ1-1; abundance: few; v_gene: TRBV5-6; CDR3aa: CASSPSTGGTEAFF; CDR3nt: TGTGCCAGCAGCCCCTCGACAGGGGGCACTGAAGCTTTCTTT
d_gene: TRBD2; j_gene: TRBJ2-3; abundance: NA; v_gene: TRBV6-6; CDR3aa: CASSGLAGGPGTQYF; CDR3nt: TGTGCCAGCAGTGGACTAGCGGGGGGGCCGGGTACGCAGTATTTT
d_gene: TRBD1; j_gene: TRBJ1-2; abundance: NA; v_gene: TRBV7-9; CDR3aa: CASTLGQDNGYTF; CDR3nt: TGTGCCAGCACCCTCGGACAGGACAATGGCTACACCTTC
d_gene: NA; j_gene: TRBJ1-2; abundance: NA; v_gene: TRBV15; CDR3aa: CATSPGETNYGYTF; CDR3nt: TGTGCCACCAGCCCCGGGGAAACTAACTATGGCTACACCTTC
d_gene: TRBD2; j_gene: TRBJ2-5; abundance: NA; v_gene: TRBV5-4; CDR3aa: CASSLVGLAGDLQETQYF; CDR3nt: TGTGCCAGCAGCTTGGTTGGACTAGCGGGAGACCTCCAAGAGACCCAGTACTTC
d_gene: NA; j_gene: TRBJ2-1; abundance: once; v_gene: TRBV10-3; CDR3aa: CATGTGLMTQFF; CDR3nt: TGTGCCACCGGAACAGGATTAATGACGCAGTTCTTC
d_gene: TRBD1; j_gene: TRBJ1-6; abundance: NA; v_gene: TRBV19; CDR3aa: CATRTGYNSPLHF; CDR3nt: TGTGCCACCCGGACAGGGTATAATTCACCCCTCCACTTT
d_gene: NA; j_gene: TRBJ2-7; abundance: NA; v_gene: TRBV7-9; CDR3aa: CASSLEWGRGVSYEQYF; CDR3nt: TGTGCCAGCAGCTTAGAGTGGGGCAGGGGCGTCTCCTACGAGCAGTACTTC
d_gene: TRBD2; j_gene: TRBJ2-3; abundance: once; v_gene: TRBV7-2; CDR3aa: CASSNSGGASDTQYF; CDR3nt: TGTGCCAGCAGCAACAGCGGGGGGGCGTCAGATACGCAGTATTTT
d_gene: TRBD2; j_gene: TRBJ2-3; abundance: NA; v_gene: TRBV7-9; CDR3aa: CASSSTSRSDTQYF; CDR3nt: TGTGCCAGCAGCTCGACTAGCAGGTCAGATACGCAGTATTTT
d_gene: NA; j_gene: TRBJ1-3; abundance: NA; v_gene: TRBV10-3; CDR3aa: CAITTGQVNTIYF; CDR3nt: TGTGCCATCACCACGGGACAAGTAAACACCATATATTTT
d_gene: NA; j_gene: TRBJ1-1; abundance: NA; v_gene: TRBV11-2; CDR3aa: CASSLGYNMNTEAFF; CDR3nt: TGTGCCAGCAGCTTAGGGTACAACATGAACACTGAAGCTTTCTTT
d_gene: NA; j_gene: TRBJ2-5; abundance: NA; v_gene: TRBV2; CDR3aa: CASTPRETQYF; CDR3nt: TGTGCCAGCACCCCCCGGGAGACCCAGTACTTC
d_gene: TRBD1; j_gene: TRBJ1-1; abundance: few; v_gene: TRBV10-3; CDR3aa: CAISPDRGRVSEAFF; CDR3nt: TGTGCCATCAGTCCTGACAGGGGGCGCGTATCAGAAGCTTTCTTT